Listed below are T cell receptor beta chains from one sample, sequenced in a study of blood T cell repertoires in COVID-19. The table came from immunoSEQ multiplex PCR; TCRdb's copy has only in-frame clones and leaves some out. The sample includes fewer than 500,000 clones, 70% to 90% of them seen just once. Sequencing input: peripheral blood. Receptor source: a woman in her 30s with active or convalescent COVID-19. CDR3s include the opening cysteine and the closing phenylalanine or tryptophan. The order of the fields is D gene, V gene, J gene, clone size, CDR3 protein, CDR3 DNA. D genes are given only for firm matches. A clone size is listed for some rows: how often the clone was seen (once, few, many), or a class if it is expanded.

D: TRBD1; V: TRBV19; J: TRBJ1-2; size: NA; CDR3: CASRGQNINYGYTF; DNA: TGTGCCAGTAGGGGACAGAACATTAACTATGGCTACACCTTC
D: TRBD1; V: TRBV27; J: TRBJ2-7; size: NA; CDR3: CASSSRQGAREQYF; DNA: TGTGCCAGCAGTTCCAGACAGGGGGCCAGGGAGCAGTACTTC
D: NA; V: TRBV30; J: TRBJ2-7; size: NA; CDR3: CAWSAKGTLTYEQYF; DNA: TGTGCCTGGAGTGCCAAAGGGACTCTCACCTACGAGCAGTACTTC
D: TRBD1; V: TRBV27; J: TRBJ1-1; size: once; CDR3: CASSSPTGRYTEAFF; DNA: TGTGCCAGCAGTTCCCCGACAGGGAGGTACACTGAAGCTTTCTTT
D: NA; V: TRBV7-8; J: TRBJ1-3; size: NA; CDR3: CASSTNRSREWANTIYF; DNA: TGTGCCAGCAGCACAAACCGGTCGAGGGAGTGGGCAAACACCATATATTTT
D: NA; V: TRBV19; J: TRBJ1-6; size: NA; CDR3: CASMDGENSPLHF; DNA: TGTGCCAGCATGGACGGGGAAAATTCACCCCTCCACTTT
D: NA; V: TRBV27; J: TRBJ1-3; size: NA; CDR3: CASSSTPRGAGNTIYF; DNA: TGTGCCAGCAGTTCAACCCCCAGGGGTGCAGGAAACACCATATATTTT
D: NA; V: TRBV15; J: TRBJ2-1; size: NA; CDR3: CATSRDPGDYNEQFF; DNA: TGTGCCACCAGCAGAGATCCCGGAGACTACAATGAGCAGTTCTTC
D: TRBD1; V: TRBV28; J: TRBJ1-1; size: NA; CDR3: CASSGQGAAEAFF; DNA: TGTGCCAGCAGTGGACAGGGGGCAGCTGAAGCTTTCTTT
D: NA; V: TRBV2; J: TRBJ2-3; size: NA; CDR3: CASSDFGRTRTTDTQYF; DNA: TGTGCCAGCAGTGACTTTGGGCGGACAAGGACCACAGATACGCAGTATTTT
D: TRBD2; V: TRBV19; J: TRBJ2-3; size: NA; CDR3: CASSIGAGGTDTQYF; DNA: TGTGCCAGTAGTATTGGAGCGGGGGGCACAGATACGCAGTATTTT
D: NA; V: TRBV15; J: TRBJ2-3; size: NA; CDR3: CATSVDRFSTDTQYF; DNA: TGTGCCACCAGCGTCGACAGATTTAGCACAGATACGCAGTATTTT
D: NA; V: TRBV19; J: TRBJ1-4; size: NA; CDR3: CASRGREKLFF; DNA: TGTGCCAGCAGGGGCCGAGAAAAACTGTTTTTT
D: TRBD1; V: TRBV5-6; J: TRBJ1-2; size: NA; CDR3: CASSSLGTGHYTF; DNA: TGTGCCAGCAGCTCGCTGGGGACAGGCCACTACACCTTC
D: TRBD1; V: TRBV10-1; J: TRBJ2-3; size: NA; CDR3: CASTPGQGLTDTQYF; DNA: TGCGCCAGCACCCCGGGACAGGGCTTAACAGATACGCAGTATTTT
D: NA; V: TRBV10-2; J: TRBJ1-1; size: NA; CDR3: CASRYLGDTEAFF; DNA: TGCGCCAGCAGATATTTAGGGGACACTGAAGCTTTCTTT
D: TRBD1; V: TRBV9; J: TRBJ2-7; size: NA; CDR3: CASSMDRVPYEQYF; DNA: TGTGCCAGCAGCATGGACAGGGTACCATACGAGCAGTACTTC
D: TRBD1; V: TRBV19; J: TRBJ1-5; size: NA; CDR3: CASSWDRGNQPQHF; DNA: TGTGCCAGTAGTTGGGACAGGGGGAATCAGCCCCAGCATTTT
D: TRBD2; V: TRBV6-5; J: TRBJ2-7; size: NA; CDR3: CASARAGGAYEQYF; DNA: TGTGCCAGCGCCCGGGCGGGAGGAGCATACGAGCAGTACTTC
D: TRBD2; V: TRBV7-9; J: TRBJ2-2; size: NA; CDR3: CASSFAGAAGELFF; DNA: TGTGCCAGCAGTTTCGCGGGAGCTGCCGGGGAGCTGTTTTTT
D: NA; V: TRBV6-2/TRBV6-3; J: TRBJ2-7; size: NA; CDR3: CASSIGQSYEQYF; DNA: TGTGCCAGCAGCATTGGACAGTCCTACGAGCAGTACTTC
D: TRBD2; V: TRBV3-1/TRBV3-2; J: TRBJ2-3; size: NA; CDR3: CASSLSAGGTDTQYF; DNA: TGTGCCAGCAGCCTCTCGGCGGGGGGCACAGATACGCAGTATTTT
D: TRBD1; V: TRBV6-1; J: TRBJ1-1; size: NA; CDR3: CASSVQGGYANTEAFF; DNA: TGTGCCAGCAGTGTACAGGGGGGATACGCGAACACTGAAGCTTTCTTT
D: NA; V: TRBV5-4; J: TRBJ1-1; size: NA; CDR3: CASSFPGGGGNTEAFF; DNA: TGTGCCAGCAGCTTCCCCGGGGGAGGTGGGAACACTGAAGCTTTCTTT
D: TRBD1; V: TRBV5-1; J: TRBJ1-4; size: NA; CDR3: CASSLGGGVQEKLFF; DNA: TGCGCCAGCAGCTTGGGAGGGGGCGTCCAGGAAAAACTGTTTTTT
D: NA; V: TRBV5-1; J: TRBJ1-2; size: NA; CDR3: CASSWNGYGGYTF; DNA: TGCGCCAGCAGCTGGAACGGGTATGGGGGCTACACCTTC
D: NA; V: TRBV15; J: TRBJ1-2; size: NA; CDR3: CATSRDPRQRFAYGYTF; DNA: TGTGCCACCAGCAGAGATCCGCGGCAGAGATTTGCCTATGGCTACACCTTC
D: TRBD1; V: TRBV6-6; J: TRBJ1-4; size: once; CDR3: CASSLTGINEKLFF; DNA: TGTGCCAGCAGTTTGACAGGGATCAATGAAAAACTGTTTTTT
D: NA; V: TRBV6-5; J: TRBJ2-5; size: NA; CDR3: CASFRYQETQYF; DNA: TGTGCCAGCTTCAGGTACCAAGAGACCCAGTACTTC
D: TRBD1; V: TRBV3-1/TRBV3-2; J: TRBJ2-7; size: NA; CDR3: CASSQVPGQGYEQYF; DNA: TGTGCCAGCAGCCAAGTACCGGGACAGGGCTACGAGCAGTACTTC
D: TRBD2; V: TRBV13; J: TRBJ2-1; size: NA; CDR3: CASSHGLAGGPSSYNEQFF; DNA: TGTGCCAGCAGCCACGGACTAGCGGGAGGTCCCAGCTCCTACAATGAGCAGTTCTTC
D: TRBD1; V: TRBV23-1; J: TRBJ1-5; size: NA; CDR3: CASSQGTGEGNQPQHF; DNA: TGCGCCAGCAGTCAAGGGACAGGGGAAGGGAATCAGCCCCAGCATTTT
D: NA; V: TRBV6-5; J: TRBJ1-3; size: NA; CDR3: CASSYSSQGGVNTIYF; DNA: TGTGCCAGCAGTTACTCGTCACAGGGCGGCGTGAACACCATATATTTT
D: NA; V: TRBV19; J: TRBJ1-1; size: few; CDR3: CASSIAPGTEAFF; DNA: TGTGCCAGTAGTATAGCCCCCGGCACTGAAGCTTTCTTT
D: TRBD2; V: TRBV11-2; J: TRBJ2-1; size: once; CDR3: CASSLDRFGTSSYNEQFF; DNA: TGTGCCAGCAGCTTAGATCGGTTTGGGACTAGCTCCTACAATGAGCAGTTCTTC
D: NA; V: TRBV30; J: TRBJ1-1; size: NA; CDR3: CAWSVGADTEAFF; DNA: TGTGCCTGGAGTGTGGGGGCAGATACTGAAGCTTTCTTT
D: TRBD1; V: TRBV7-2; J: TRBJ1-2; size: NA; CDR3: CASSLAGDSLYGYTF; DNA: TGTGCCAGCAGCTTAGCCGGGGACAGCCTCTATGGCTACACCTTC
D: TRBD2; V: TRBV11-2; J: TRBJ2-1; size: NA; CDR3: CASSPPTSGSPPDNEQFF; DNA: TGTGCCAGCAGCCCCCCGACTAGCGGGAGCCCGCCTGACAATGAGCAGTTCTTC
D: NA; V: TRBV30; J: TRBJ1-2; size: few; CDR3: CACSTGYGYTF; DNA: TGTGCCTGCTCCACCGGCTATGGCTACACCTTC
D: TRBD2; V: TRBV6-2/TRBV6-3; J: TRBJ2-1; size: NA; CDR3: CASSYSLTSGMVNEQFF; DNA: TGTGCCAGCAGTTACAGCCTAACTAGCGGGATGGTCAATGAGCAGTTCTTC
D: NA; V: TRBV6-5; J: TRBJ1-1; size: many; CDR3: CASSMEGNTEAFF; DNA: TGTGCCAGCAGCATGGAGGGGAACACTGAAGCTTTCTTT
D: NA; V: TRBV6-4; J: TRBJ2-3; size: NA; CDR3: CASSALGVDTQYF; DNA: TGTGCCAGCAGTGCCCTCGGGGTGGATACGCAGTATTTT
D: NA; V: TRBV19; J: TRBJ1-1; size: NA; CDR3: CASSTLSGTLEAFF; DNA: TGTGCCAGTAGTACTTTATCGGGGACTCTTGAAGCTTTCTTT
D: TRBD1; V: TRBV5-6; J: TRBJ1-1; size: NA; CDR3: CASSRIRQGAREAFF; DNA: TGTGCCAGCAGCCGGATTCGACAGGGGGCTCGGGAAGCTTTCTTT
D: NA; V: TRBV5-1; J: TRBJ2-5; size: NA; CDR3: CASSQGQKETQYF; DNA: TGCGCCAGCAGTCAGGGACAAAAGGAGACCCAGTACTTC
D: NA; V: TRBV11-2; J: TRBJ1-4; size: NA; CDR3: CASSRAGLDEKLFF; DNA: TGTGCCAGCAGTCGCGCGGGGCTTGATGAAAAACTGTTTTTT
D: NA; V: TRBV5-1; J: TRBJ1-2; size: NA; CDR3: CASSLAGQGSSGYTF; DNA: TGCGCCAGCAGCTTGGCCGGGCAGGGGTCGTCGGGCTACACCTTC
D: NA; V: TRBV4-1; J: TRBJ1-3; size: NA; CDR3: CASSQGPDSPMGNTIYF; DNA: TGCGCCAGCAGCCAAGGGCCCGACAGTCCTATGGGAAACACCATATATTTT
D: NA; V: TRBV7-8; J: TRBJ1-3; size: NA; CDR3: CASSSAGAGNTIYF; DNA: TGTGCCAGCAGCTCCGCAGGGGCTGGAAACACCATATATTTT
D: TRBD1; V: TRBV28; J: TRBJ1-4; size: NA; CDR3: CASSLGMTGGSTNEKLFF; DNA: TGTGCCAGCAGTCTAGGCATGACAGGGGGGTCAACTAATGAAAAACTGTTTTTT
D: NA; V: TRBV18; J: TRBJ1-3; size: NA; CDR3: CASSPRGHSGNTIYF; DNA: TGTGCCAGCTCACCACGAGGTCACTCTGGAAACACCATATATTTT
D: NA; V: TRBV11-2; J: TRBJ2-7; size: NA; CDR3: CASTGGSGGEYEQYF; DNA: TGTGCCAGCACTGGGGGAAGTGGCGGGGAATACGAGCAGTACTTC
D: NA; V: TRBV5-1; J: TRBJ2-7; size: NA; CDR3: CASSPGFEGAREQYF; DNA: TGCGCCAGCAGCCCGGGTTTTGAAGGGGCGAGAGAGCAGTACTTC
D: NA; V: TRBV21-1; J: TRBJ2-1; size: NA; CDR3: CASSKDRGRMDNEQFF; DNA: TGTGCCAGCAGCAAAGATAGGGGTAGAATGGACAATGAGCAGTTCTTC
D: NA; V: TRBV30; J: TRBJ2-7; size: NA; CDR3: CAWSASPTSIYEQYF; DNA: TGTGCCTGGAGTGCCTCACCGACTAGTATCTACGAGCAGTACTTC
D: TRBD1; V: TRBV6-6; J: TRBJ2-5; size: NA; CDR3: CASRETGVGETQYF; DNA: TGTGCCAGCAGGGAGACAGGGGTCGGAGAGACCCAGTACTTC
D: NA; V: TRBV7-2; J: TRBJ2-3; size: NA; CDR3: CASSRQVISTDTQYF; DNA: TGTGCCAGCAGCAGACAGGTGATTAGCACAGATACGCAGTATTTT
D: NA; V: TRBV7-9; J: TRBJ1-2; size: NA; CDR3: CASSLSAGYTF; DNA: TGTGCCAGCAGCTTAAGCGCTGGCTACACCTTC
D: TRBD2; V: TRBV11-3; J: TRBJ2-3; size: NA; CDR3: CASSQRRLAGGTDTQYF; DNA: TGTGCCAGCAGCCAACGGAGACTAGCGGGGGGCACAGATACGCAGTATTTT
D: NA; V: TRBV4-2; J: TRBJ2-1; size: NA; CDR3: CASSQDRAEGLMFF; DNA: TGTGCCAGCAGCCAAGATAGGGCTGAGGGTCTCATGTTCTTC